The 14 T cell receptor beta chains reported below all come from one sample, sequenced in a study of T cell responses to AZD1222 COVID-19 vaccine. Sequencing used immunoSEQ multiplex PCR; TCRdb keeps in-frame clones, though not all of them. This table has more than 50,000 clones, roughly 82% appearing once. The source material was peripheral blood, sampled on day 0 of AZD1222 vaccination. Receptors originate from an adult in good health.

The gene calls are TRBV9 and TRBJ2-7, with D perhaps being TRBD1 or TRBD2 (7 bases each). The CDR3 covers 12 residues. V lost 4 bases and J lost 7, with 12 bases in between. Germline-derived CDR1 and CDR2 are SGDLS and YYNGEE. The CDR3 spells CASSSQGGEQYF. CDR3 nucleotides: TGTGCCAGCAGCTCCCAGGGGGGGGAGCAGTACTTC.

V gene TRBV7-9 combines with J gene TRBJ2-2, with TRBD2 identical over 11 bases. CDR1 and CDR2 from the germline V gene are SEHNR and FQNEAQ (reference sequence). The CDR3 runs 17 residues. Germline trimming cut 3 bases from V and 4 bases from J; bases unmatched to any gene: 7. The CDR3 sequence is CASSFTSGSVGTGELFF. The CDR3 region has the DNA TGTGCCAGCAGCTTTACTAGCGGGAGTGTAGGCACCGGGGAGCTGTTTTTT.

The chain carries TRBV7-2 and TRBJ1-4, with D maybe TRBD1 (5 bases). Germline V gene data show CDR1 as SGHTA and CDR2 as FQGNSA. This CDR3 has 19 residues. Between the trimmed V and J ends, which lost 2 bases and 0 bases, there was a span of 19 bases. The CDR3 DNA reads TGTGCCAGCAGCTTACGGGCTGGGGGTCTCGGGGCAACTAATGAAAAACTGTTTTTT. This encodes CASSLRAGGLGATNEKLFF.

V is TRBV12-3 or TRBV12-4 and J is TRBJ1-2, with D possibly being TRBD1 (5 bases). V lost 2 bases, J lost 4 bases, and 8 bases lay in between. The CDR3 has 13 amino acids. The CDR3 here is CASSLPGVYGYTF. The CDR3 DNA sequence: TGTGCCAGCAGTTTACCGGGGGTCTATGGCTACACCTTC.

The chain joins TRBV6-1 to TRBJ2-1, with TRBD1 matching 9 bases. Germline trimming cut 3 bases from V and 0 bases from J; bases unmatched to any gene: 0. This CDR3 is built from 15 residues. Germline-derived CDR1 and CDR2 are MNHNS and SASEGT. CDR3 sequence: CASSEDRGSYNEQFF. The CDR3 DNA reads as TGTGCCAGCAGTGAGGACAGGGGCTCCTACAATGAGCAGTTCTTC.

The table lists this clone with a few counts. The rearrangement uses TRBV19 and TRBJ1-4; 7 nucleotides agree with TRBD1. The germline gives CDR1 LNHDA, CDR2 SQIVND (reference sequence). The CDR3 covers 15 residues. V was pared by 4 bases and J by 5 bases, with 7 bases of the junction left unmatched. The CDR3 DNA is TGTGCCAGTAGTACCTGGACAGGAACCAATGAAAAACTGTTTTTT. Its protein product is CASSTWTGTNEKLFF.

The V call is TRBV4-2, the J call TRBJ1-2; TRBD1 is a possible D gene (6 bases). The CDR3 spans 15 residues. The V end was cut by 2 bases, the J end by 2 bases, with 12 bases between. Germline-derived CDR1 and CDR2 are LGHNA and YNFKEQ. CDR3 coding DNA: TGTGCCAGCAGCCAACCTACCCAGGGGAACTATGGCTACACCTTC. Amino acids: CASSQPTQGNYGYTF.

V gene TRBV5-5 combines with J gene TRBJ1-2; 8 bases align to TRBD1. J was trimmed by 13 bases and V by 3 bases; bases with no gene match: 11. This CDR3 is built from 13 residues. Per germline, CDR1 SGHKS and CDR2 YYEKEE (reference sequence). CDR3 DNA: TGTGCCAGCAGCTCCTGGACAGGGTGGACCGCCACCTTC. Its translation: CASSSWTGWTATF.

As regards this clone: The same CDR3 arises from other DNA sequences in this sample as well. The rearrangement joins TRBV6-2 or TRBV6-3 to TRBJ1-1; 7 positions agree with TRBD1. The CDR3 is made up of 11 amino acids. Germline values: CDR1 MNHEY, CDR2 SVGEGT. Trimming removed 2 bases from V and 10 bases from J; junction bases left unmatched: 1. CDR3 protein: CASSYPGGAFF. The CDR3 region has the DNA TGTGCCAGCAGTTACCCAGGGGGAGCTTTCTTT.

This chain links TRBV5-8 with TRBJ1-2; no clear D. Trimming left V 2 bases short and J 8 bases short, with 10 bases between. This CDR3 has 12 residues. Germline CDR1 is SGHTS and CDR2 is YDEGEE. The CDR3 nucleotides read TGTGCCAGCAGCTTCGTTCCAAGAGGCTACACCTTC. Translation gives CASSFVPRGYTF.

The V gene is TRBV7-2, the J gene TRBJ2-1; D unclear. There are 14 residues in the CDR3. The V end lost 4 bases, the J end lost 4 bases, and 11 bases lay between the germline ends. Germline CDR1 SGHTA, CDR2 FQGNSA. The CDR3 DNA sequence: TGTGCCAGCAGCTCCCCCGCTGGGTACAATGAGCAGTTCTTC. Translation: CASSSPAGYNEQFF.

V gene TRBV11-3 combines with J gene TRBJ2-5; possible D gene TRBD1, 5 bases. The CDR3 consists of 13 residues. From germline, CDR1 is SGHNT and CDR2 YENEEA. The ends were cut back, 4 bases at V and 3 bases at J, with 9 bases in the middle. The CDR3 DNA is TGTGCCAGCAGCTACTTCAGGGAAGAGACCCAGTACTTC. Its translation: CASSYFREETQYF.

The gene calls are TRBV28 and TRBJ2-1; no reliable D call. Between the trimmed V and J ends, which lost 7 bases and 1 base, there was a span of 17 bases. Germline V lookup: CDR1 MDHEN, CDR2 SYDVKM. The length of the CDR3 is 16 residues. The CDR3 sequence is CASIHGVVMSYNEQFF. CDR3 DNA: TGTGCCAGCATTCATGGGGTTGTGATGTCCTACAATGAGCAGTTCTTC.

The gene calls are TRBV25-1 and TRBJ2-4, with 8 bases identical to TRBD1. J lost 8 bases, V lost 3 bases, and 9 bases had no gene match. The CDR3 length is 15 residues. CDR1 and CDR2 (germline): MGHDK, SYGVNS. In DNA, the CDR3 is TGTGCCAGCAGTGACTCCCACAGGGGGTCCGACATTCAGTACTTC. Translation gives CASSDSHRGSDIQYF.